A selection of T cell receptor beta chains follows, all from one sample in a study of beta chain features in type 1 diabetes. TCRdb keeps only in-frame clones here, not all; method: immunoSEQ multiplex PCR. The sample carries over 200,000 clones, 11% recorded once. Sequencing input: naive CD4+ T cells from blood. These receptors were collected from a man aged 25 to 40 with type 1 diabetes. Both conserved end residues are part of each CDR3. The D gene is left open where the match is weak. Size is stated for part of the rows, as once, few or many counts, or as a class when the clone is expanded.

CDR3	DNA	D	size	V	J
CASTRTGFSGNTIYF	TGTGCCAGCACCCGAACAGGGTTTTCCGGAAACACCATATATTTT	.	few	TRBV27	TRBJ1-3
CASSDRLRIDTQYF	TGTGCCAGCAGTGACCGACTGAGAATAGATACGCAGTATTTT	.	.	TRBV6-1	TRBJ2-3
CASSLGTSYGYTF	TGTGCCAGCAGCTTGGGGACTTCTTATGGCTACACCTTC	.	.	TRBV5-6	TRBJ1-2
CASSTGTGGGNTQYF	TGTGCCAGCAGCACCGGGACAGGGGGCGGTAATACGCAGTATTTT	TRBD1	.	TRBV5-4	TRBJ2-3
CASTLTAVTGNIQYF	TGTGCCAGCACCTTGACCGCTGTAACAGGAAACATTCAGTACTTC	.	.	TRBV6-5	TRBJ2-4
CASSLKGGNEKLFF	TGTGCCAGCAGCTTAAAAGGCGGGAATGAAAAACTGTTTTTT	.	.	TRBV5-4	TRBJ1-4
CAISAGGGPGANVLTF	TGTGCCATCAGTGCCGGGGGGGGGCCTGGGGCCAACGTCCTGACTTTC	TRBD2	once	TRBV10-3	TRBJ2-6
CASSPRTGKDTRQPQHF	TGCGCCAGCAGCCCCCGGACAGGGAAGGATACGAGGCAGCCCCAGCATTTT	TRBD1	.	TRBV4-1	TRBJ1-5
CASSYVDSNSPLHF	TGTGCCAGCAGTTATGTAGACTCAAATTCACCCCTCCACTTT	.	.	TRBV6-6	TRBJ1-6
CASSRGVTGELFF	TGTGCCAGCAGCAGGGGTGTTACCGGGGAGCTGTTTTTT	.	.	TRBV2	TRBJ2-2
CAISGNQPQHF	TGTGCCATATCGGGCAATCAGCCCCAGCATTTT	.	.	TRBV6-1	TRBJ1-5
CASSLARLRGPRGKNEQFF	TGTGCCAGCAGCTTAGCGCGACTAAGGGGGCCGAGGGGGAAGAATGAGCAGTTCTTC	TRBD1	.	TRBV7-9	TRBJ2-1
CASSSHPLQGITEAFF	TGCGCCAGCAGCTCCCACCCCCTACAGGGGATCACTGAAGCTTTCTTT	TRBD1	few	TRBV5-1	TRBJ1-1
CASSQTGGLNQPQHF	TGCGCCAGCAGCCAAACAGGCGGATTAAATCAGCCCCAGCATTTT	.	few	TRBV4-1	TRBJ1-5
CASSSQGLSSYNEQFF	TGCGCCAGCAGCTCTCAGGGCCTCAGCTCCTACAATGAGCAGTTCTTC	.	.	TRBV4-1	TRBJ2-1
CASTSGGQLNSPLHF	TGTGCCAGCACAAGCGGGGGACAGCTGAATTCACCCCTCCACTTT	TRBD1	.	TRBV9	TRBJ1-6
CASSLRQQETQYF	TGTGCCAGCAGCTTGCGACAGCAAGAGACCCAGTACTTC	.	few	TRBV5-4	TRBJ2-5
CASRPTGYGYTF	TGTGCCAGCAGGCCGACGGGGTATGGCTACACCTTC	.	few	TRBV28	TRBJ1-2
CASSLGGSNIQYF	TGCGCCAGCAGCTTGGGAGGTTCAAACATTCAGTACTTC	.	.	TRBV5-1	TRBJ2-4
CASSQLGTGNEKLFF	TGCGCCAGCAGCCAGCTGGGGACAGGGAATGAAAAACTGTTTTTT	TRBD1	.	TRBV4-3	TRBJ1-4
CSVVRGIRAEAFF	TGCAGCGTTGTCAGGGGGATTAGGGCTGAAGCTTTCTTT	TRBD1	.	TRBV29-1	TRBJ1-1
CASSSTGQAGNQPQHF	TGTGCCAGCAGCTCTACGGGACAGGCCGGCAATCAGCCCCAGCATTTT	TRBD1	few	TRBV6-6	TRBJ1-5
CASSQPANYGYTF	TGCGCCAGCAGCCAACCAGCTAACTATGGCTACACCTTC	.	.	TRBV4-1	TRBJ1-2
CASSATGGTGQETQYF	TGTGCCAGCAGCGCCACCGGGGGGACAGGACAGGAGACCCAGTACTTC	.	.	TRBV9	TRBJ2-5
CASSVGRKNYGYTF	TGTGCCAGCAGCGTAGGGAGAAAGAACTATGGCTACACCTTC	.	.	TRBV9	TRBJ1-2
CASSVEDWGTDTQYF	TGTGCCAGCAGCGTAGAAGACTGGGGCACAGATACGCAGTATTTT	.	.	TRBV9	TRBJ2-3
CASSFRDRGSPLHF	TGTGCCAGCAGCTTCCGGGACAGGGGATCACCCCTCCACTTT	TRBD1	few	TRBV5-4	TRBJ1-6
CASRPDSHQETQYF	TGTGCCAGCCGCCCGGACAGCCATCAAGAGACCCAGTACTTC	.	.	TRBV2	TRBJ2-5
CAWSLQGGGGYTF	TGTGCCTGGAGTCTCCAGGGAGGCGGTGGCTACACCTTC	.	few	TRBV30	TRBJ1-2
CASSGMPSGDGETQYF	TGTGCCAGCAGCGGTATGCCTAGCGGGGACGGGGAGACCCAGTACTTC	TRBD2	few	TRBV5-6	TRBJ2-5
CASSQGQFSGNTIYF	TGTGCCAGCAGCCAAGGACAGTTCTCTGGAAACACCATATATTTT	.	.	TRBV14	TRBJ1-3
CASSPSDTQYF	TGTGCCAGCTCACCCTCTGATACGCAGTATTTT	.	.	TRBV18	TRBJ2-3
CAWSVRFATGQYF	TGTGCCTGGAGTGTACGGTTTGCTACGGGGCAGTATTTT	.	few	TRBV30	TRBJ2-3
CASSVAVGGVGSEAFF	TGTGCCAGCAGCGTAGCAGTTGGGGGGGTCGGGTCTGAAGCTTTCTTT	.	.	TRBV9	TRBJ1-1
CATSRGDRGRAGANVLTF	TGTGCCACCAGCAGAGGGGACAGGGGGCGTGCTGGGGCCAACGTCCTGACTTTC	TRBD1	few	TRBV15	TRBJ2-6
CASSSRTGQDYGYTF	TGTGCCAGCAGTTCCCGGACAGGACAGGATTATGGCTACACCTTC	TRBD1	once	TRBV6-5	TRBJ1-2
CASSQGNYGYTF	TGTGCCAGCAGCCAGGGCAACTATGGCTACACCTTC	.	.	TRBV7-9	TRBJ1-2
CSVTGGYGYTF	TGCAGCGTGACAGGGGGCTATGGCTACACCTTC	TRBD1	.	TRBV29-1	TRBJ1-2
CASSLGAGGNTEAFF	TGTGCCAGCAGCTTAGGGGCAGGGGGAAACACTGAAGCTTTCTTT	TRBD1	few	TRBV7-9	TRBJ1-1
CASSSAYGAGHSGNTIYF	TGTGCCAGCAGCTCCGCCTATGGGGCAGGACATTCTGGAAACACCATATATTTT	.	.	TRBV5-6	TRBJ1-3
CASSGTGPYEQYF	TGTGCCAGCAGCGGGACAGGGCCCTACGAGCAGTACTTC	TRBD1	.	TRBV2	TRBJ2-7